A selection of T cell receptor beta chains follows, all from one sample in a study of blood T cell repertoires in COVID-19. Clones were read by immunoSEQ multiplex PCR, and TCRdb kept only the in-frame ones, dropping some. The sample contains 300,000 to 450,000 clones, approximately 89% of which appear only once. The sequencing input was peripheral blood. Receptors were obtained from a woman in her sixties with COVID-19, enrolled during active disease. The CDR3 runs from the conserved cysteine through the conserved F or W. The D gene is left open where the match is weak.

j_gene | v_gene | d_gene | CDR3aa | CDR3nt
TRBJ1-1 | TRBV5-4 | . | CASRRGQSMNTEAFF | TGTGCCAGCAGACGCGGACAGAGCATGAACACTGAAGCTTTCTTT
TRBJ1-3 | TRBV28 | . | CASSSRRGRNTIYF | TGTGCCAGCAGTTCTCGCCGGGGGAGAAACACCATATATTTT
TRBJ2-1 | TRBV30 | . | CAWTLNTENEQFF | TGTGCCTGGACCCTAAATACAGAAAATGAGCAGTTCTTC
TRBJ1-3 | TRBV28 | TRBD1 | CASSTPRTGGNTIYF | TGTGCCAGCAGTACCCCAAGGACAGGGGGGAACACCATATATTTT
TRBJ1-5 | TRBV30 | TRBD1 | CAWGQGNQPQHF | TGTGCCTGGGGACAGGGCAATCAGCCCCAGCATTTT
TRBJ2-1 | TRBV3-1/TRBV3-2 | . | CASSLRGGARNEQFF | TGTGCCAGCAGCCTGAGAGGGGGGGCTCGCAATGAGCAGTTCTTC
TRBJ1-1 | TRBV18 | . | CASSITGMNTEAFF | TGTGCCAGCTCAATAACAGGTATGAACACTGAAGCTTTCTTT
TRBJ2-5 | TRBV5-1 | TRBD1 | CASSGGQGATETQYF | TGCGCCAGCAGCGGGGGACAGGGTGCCACGGAGACCCAGTACTTC
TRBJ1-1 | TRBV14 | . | CASSQAMNTEAFF | TGTGCCAGCAGCCAAGCAATGAACACTGAAGCTTTCTTT
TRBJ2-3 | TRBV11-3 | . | CASSLEGSTDTQYF | TGTGCCAGCAGCTTAGAGGGCTCCACAGATACGCAGTATTTT
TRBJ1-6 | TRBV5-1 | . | CASSSEYTYNSPLHF | TGCGCCAGCAGCTCCGAGTATACCTATAATTCACCCCTCCACTTT
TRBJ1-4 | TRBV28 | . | CASSLYTGSTTNEKLFF | TGTGCCAGCAGTTTATACACAGGTTCCACAACTAATGAAAAACTGTTTTTT
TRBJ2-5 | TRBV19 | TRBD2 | CASSIDRLAGAGGETQYF | TGTGCCAGTAGTATAGATCGGCTAGCGGGGGCCGGGGGAGAGACCCAGTACTTC
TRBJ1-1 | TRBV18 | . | CASSPEPLWGGEAFF | TGTGCCAGCTCACCGGAGCCACTCTGGGGGGGTGAAGCTTTCTTT
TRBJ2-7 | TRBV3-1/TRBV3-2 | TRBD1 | CASRLGQVSGEQYF | TGTGCCAGCAGACTGGGACAGGTCAGCGGCGAGCAGTACTTC
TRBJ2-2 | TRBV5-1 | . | CASSLFSSPTGELFF | TGCGCCAGCAGCTTGTTTTCTAGCCCCACCGGGGAGCTGTTTTTT
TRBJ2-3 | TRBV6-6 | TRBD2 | CASRRNSGTSDTDTQYF | TGTGCCAGCAGGCGAAATTCCGGGACTAGCGACACAGATACGCAGTATTTT
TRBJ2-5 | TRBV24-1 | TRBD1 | CATSPGQGAETQYF | TGTGCCACCAGTCCCGGACAGGGCGCCGAGACCCAGTACTTC
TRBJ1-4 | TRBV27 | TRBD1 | CASSRGTGMFNEKLFF | TGTGCCAGCAGTCGGGGGACAGGGATGTTTAATGAAAAACTGTTTTTT
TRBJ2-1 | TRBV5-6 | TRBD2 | CASSLFGGGAREQFF | TGTGCCAGCAGCTTGTTTGGCGGGGGGGCGCGGGAGCAGTTCTTC
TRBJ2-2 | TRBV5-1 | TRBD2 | CASSQPGLAATGELFF | TGCGCCAGCAGCCAACCGGGACTAGCTGCCACCGGGGAGCTGTTTTTT
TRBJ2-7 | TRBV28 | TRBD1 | CASSGQGPLLEQYF | TGTGCCAGCAGTGGACAGGGACCCCTGTTGGAGCAGTACTTC